One and the same sample provided the 8 T cell receptor beta chains below, sequenced in a study of T-cell reconstitution after alpha-beta-depleted transplantation in children. During its preparation, the TCRbeta library received unique molecular identifiers. TCRdb redid the calling of the PCR reads with MiXCR, one entry per CDR3 protein. In the table there are 500,000 to 600,000 distinct CDR3 sequences, more than 20% of which are singletons. The material was PBMCs, obtained before TCRalphabeta/CD19-depleted stem cell transplant. These receptors originate from a boy less than two years old with Wiskott-Aldrich syndrome, due to receive a stem cell transplant.

This clonotype was recorded a few times. The J gene is TRBJ1-2, the V gene TRBV5-1, with D hard to call. The CDR3 spans 14 residues. The V end lost 0 bases, the J end lost 6 bases, and 12 bases lay between the germline ends. Germline CDR1 is SGHRS and CDR2 is YFSETQ. The CDR3 spells CASSLVQVEDGYTF. The CDR3 DNA reads TGCGCCAGCAGCTTGGTTCAGGTTGAGGATGGCTACACCTTC.

This chain connects TRBV5-1 to TRBJ2-7, with D maybe TRBD1 (7 bases). This CDR3 has 15 residues. V was cut by 4 bases and J by 3 bases, with 17 bases left in between. Germline V CDR1 and CDR2: SGHRS, YFSETQ. CDR3 coding DNA: TGCGCCAGCAGCCGGAGGGGACAGAGATTCTACGAGCAGTACTTC. Residues: CASSRRGQRFYEQYF.

The genes are TRBV28 and TRBJ1-2; D not resolved. V was shortened by 11 bases and J by 8 bases, with 21 bases between the two germline ends. Per the germline V gene, CDR1 is MDHEN and CDR2 is SYDVKM. The CDR3 sequence is 13 residues long. The CDR3 DNA follows: TGTGCCTCCCCGGCACTCCCAGGCCGGGGCTACACCTTC. It is translated as CASPALPGRGYTF.

This clonotype was observed a handful of times. The chain joins TRBV27 to TRBJ2-2, with D perhaps matching TRBD2 (5 bases). Germline-derived CDR1 and CDR2 are MNHEY and SMNVEV (reference sequence). V was cut by 6 bases and J by 7 bases, with 12 bases left in between. The CDR3 has 13 amino acids. The CDR3 nucleotides are TGTGCCAGCAGCTCGAGGGTAGGCGGGGAGCTGTTTTTT. As protein: CASSSRVGGELFF.

This clonotype occurred once. An end of the junction does not agree with germline; a read error may underlie this. The chain links TRBV20-1 to TRBJ1-5; D unresolved. This CDR3 has 12 amino acids. Germline V gives CDR1 DFQATT, CDR2 SNEGSKA (reference sequence). In nucleotides, the CDR3 is TGCAGTGCTAGAAGGAGCAGTCAGCCCCAGCATTTT. It yields the protein CSARRSSQPQHF.

V is TRBV12-3 or TRBV12-4 and J is TRBJ2-7; D could derive from TRBD1 or TRBD2 (6 bases each). CDR3 size: 14 residues. The V gene lost 3 bases and the J gene lost 5 bases, with 14 bases spanning the gap. CDR3 DNA sequence: TGTGCCAGCAGTTTTCGGGGGCTTGGGCACGAGCAGTACTTC. Translating gives CASSFRGLGHEQYF.

The genes are TRBV6-5 and TRBJ2-2; D remains unclear. Trimming shortened V by 2 bases and J by 6 bases, and 22 bases separated the two germline ends. Germline V lookup: CDR1 MNHEY, CDR2 SVGAGI. The CDR3 spans 18 residues. CDR3 region: CASSYRTTSSVAPGELFF. CDR3 nucleotides: TGTGCCAGCAGTTACCGCACAACTTCCAGCGTTGCCCCCGGGGAGCTGTTTTTT.

The J gene is TRBJ2-1, the V gene TRBV15, with D hard to call. Looked up from germline, CDR1 is LNHNV and CDR2 is YYDKDF (reference sequence). Trimming pared 0 bases from V and 0 bases from J, leaving 9 bases between. The CDR3 contains 16 residues. This chain's CDR3 is CATSRESSFSYNEQFF. The CDR3 DNA reads TGTGCCACCAGCAGAGAGTCCTCTTTCTCCTACAATGAGCAGTTCTTC.